Sequencing of this TCR beta chain was carried out in a study of shared clonotypes between healthy human individuals. V lost 2 bases, J lost 10 bases, and 15 bases lay in between. The germline CDR1 and CDR2 sequences are SGHVS and FNYEAQ. This CDR3 is 15 amino acids long. Study-wide findings and caveats: The study generally estimated greater richness for naive than memory subsets.

A remark on this clone: Its antigen is undetermined.

Clones were read by immunoSEQ multiplex PCR, and TCRdb kept only the in-frame ones, dropping some. This table has about 2 million clones, about 95% appearing once. Positive CCR7 selection of CD45RO-negative cells yielded the naive CD8 cells, and terminally differentiated effector memory CD45RA+ cells were excluded. The sample consisted of naive CD8+ T cells sorted from blood. The chain employs TRBV7-6 and TRBJ1-6, with a possible D match to TRBD1 (5 bases). The origin of this receptor is a man younger than 30 in good health. CDR3: CASSLRKDRDSPLHF. DNA for the CDR3: TGTGCCAGCAGCTTACGCAAGGATCGGGACTCACCCCTCCACTTT.